This TCR beta chain was captured in a study of blood T cell repertoires in COVID-19. The V end was cut by 3 bases, the J end by 0 bases, with 13 bases between. Germline assignment: CDR1 SGHNT and CDR2 YYREEE (reference sequence). The CDR3 has 15 residues. Method: immunoSEQ multiplex PCR; TCRdb's copy keeps in-frame clones and lacks some. Among 100,000 to 140,000 clones listed, 80% to 85% were seen once. This chain uses TRBV5-4 with TRBJ2-7; D gene uncertain. The sequence derives from a man between 70 and 80 years old with acute or convalescent COVID-19. Sequenced sample: peripheral blood. The CDR3 region has the DNA TGTGCCAGCAGCTCCTCGGGTTGGAACTCCTACGAGCAGTACTTC. Translated, it gives CASSSSGWNSYEQYF. Based on the CDR3 plus reference TRBV5-4 and TRBJ2-7, the full variable domain is ETGVTQSPTHLIKTRGQQVTLRCSSQSGHNTVSWYQQALGQGPQFIFQYYREEENGRGNFPPRFSGLQFPNYSSELNVNALELDDSALYLCASSSSGWNSYEQYFGPGTRLTVT.